The 27 T cell receptor beta chains below come from one sample, sequenced in a study of T cell changes during pregnancy in multiple sclerosis. Repertoires were generated with immunoSEQ multiplex PCR, while TCRdb's copy carries only in-frame clones and drops some. This table has 35,000 or so clones, around nine tenths appearing once. Sequenced material: CD4+ T cells from peripheral blood mononuclear cells, taken in the first trimester of pregnancy. These receptors were taken from a female donor with multiple sclerosis, enrolled in a pregnancy study.

This chain connects TRBV18 to TRBJ1-4; TRBD1 agrees at 7 bases. The CDR3 has 15 amino acids. CDR1 and CDR2 from the germline V gene are KGHSH and LQKENI. Trimming cost V 2 bases and J 8 bases; bases outside gene matches: 8. CDR3 nucleotides: TGTGCCAGCTCACCAAGAGGACAGGACGGCGAAAAACTGTTTTTT. Translation: CASSPRGQDGEKLFF.

In the case of this clone: The same CDR3 arises from other DNA sequences in this sample as well. This chain joins TRBV10-3 and TRBJ2-7; TRBD1 matches at 7 bases. Germline V gene lookup returns CDR1 ENHRY and CDR2 SYGVKD. J lost 5 bases, V lost 10 bases, and 5 bases had no gene match. There are 11 residues in the CDR3. The CDR3 protein is CATETGNEQYF. The CDR3 nucleotides are TGTGCCACAGAGACAGGGAACGAGCAGTACTTC.

The chain couples TRBV7-9 to TRBJ1-4; the D gene is possibly TRBD1 (5 bases). Trimming stripped 5 bases from V and 8 bases from J, with 15 bases between. The CDR3 contains 14 residues. From germline, CDR1 is SEHNR and CDR2 FQNEAQ (reference sequence). Here the CDR3 reads CASSRGAGEEKLFF. DNA for the CDR3: TGTGCCAGCAGCCGAGGCGCGGGGGAGGAAAAACTGTTTTTT.

The rearrangement joins TRBV4-2 to TRBJ2-3; 10 bases map to TRBD1. Germline CDR1 reads LGHNA; CDR2 reads YNFKEQ. CDR3 length equals 13 residues. V gave up 1 base and J gave up 14 bases; unmatched junction bases: 6. This CDR3 reads CASSQVDRGLRYF. For the CDR3, the DNA is TGTGCCAGCAGCCAAGTCGACAGGGGGCTGAGGTATTTT.

The gene calls are TRBV18 and TRBJ2-7, with 9 bases matching TRBD1. With V trimmed by 3 bases and J by 4 bases, 7 bases remained unmatched. The CDR3 runs 15 residues. Germline CDR1 reads KGHSH; CDR2 reads LQKENI. Here the CDR3 DNA reads TGTGCCAGCTCACCGAGGACAGGGGTCTTTTACGAGCAGTACTTC. This gives the protein CASSPRTGVFYEQYF.

Written as DNA, the CDR3 is TGTGCCAGCAGCTGGGACAGGGATGGTGGAGATACGCAGTATTTT. It specifies CASSWDRDGGDTQYF. The chain couples TRBV5-8 to TRBJ2-3, with 9 bases matching TRBD1. Germline values: CDR1 SGHTS, CDR2 YDEGEE. V shed 3 bases and J 5 bases; nucleotides not matched to a gene: 7. This CDR3 spans 15 amino acids.

The V and J genes are TRBV5-1 and TRBJ2-3; 14 positions agree with TRBD2. Trimming at V came to 0 bases and at J to 4 bases, leaving 13 bases not matched to a gene. The CDR3 runs to 20 residues. The V gene's germline CDR1 is SGHRS and CDR2 YFSETQ. The CDR3 loop reads CASSLAVRAGLAGGPDTQYF. The DNA of the CDR3 is TGCGCCAGCAGCTTGGCCGTCAGGGCAGGACTAGCGGGAGGTCCAGATACGCAGTATTTT. Full variable domain (remainder filled in from reference TRBV5-1 and TRBJ2-3): KAGVTQTPRYLIKTRGQQVTLSCSPISGHRSVSWYQQTPGQGLQFLFEYFSETQRNKGNFPGRFSGRQFSNSRSEMNVSTLELGDSALYLCASSLAVRAGLAGGPDTQYFGPGTRLTVL.

CDR3 residues: CASSSVQGGTYEQYF. CDR3 bases: TGTGCCAGCTCGTCCGTCCAGGGAGGAACCTACGAGCAGTACTTC. The V gene is TRBV18, the J gene TRBJ2-7; tentative D call: TRBD2 (6 bases). Germline-derived CDR1 and CDR2 are KGHSH and LQKENI. This CDR3 spans 15 amino acids. V dropped 6 bases and J dropped 2 bases, with 17 bases sitting between them. Full variable domain (remainder filled in from reference TRBV18 and TRBJ2-7): NAGVMQNPRHLVRRRGQEARLRCSPMKGHSHVYWYRQLPEEGLKFMVYLQKENIIDESGMPKERFSAEFPKEGPSILRIQQVVRGDSAAYFCASSSVQGGTYEQYFGPGTRLTVT.

The V gene is TRBV7-2, the J gene TRBJ2-7, with 8 bases aligning to TRBD2. V lost 5 bases to trimming and J lost 2 bases; unmatched junction nucleotides: 11. In germline, CDR1 is SGHTA, CDR2 FQGNSA. CDR3 length: 16 amino acids. This CDR3 reads CASSPSYGRAAYEQYF. The CDR3 DNA reads as TGTGCCAGCAGCCCCTCATACGGGAGGGCCGCCTACGAGCAGTACTTC.

The count of this clone is one. V and J are TRBV5-1 and TRBJ2-6, with D maybe TRBD2 (6 bases). The CDR3 is 16 amino acids. Per the germline V gene, CDR1 is SGHRS and CDR2 is YFSETQ. V shed 5 bases and J shed 2 bases, with 14 bases lying between them. The CDR3 here is CASSQEGWTGANVLTF. CDR3 in DNA: TGCGCCAGCAGTCAGGAGGGGTGGACTGGGGCCAACGTCCTGACTTTC.

The V gene is TRBV30, the J gene TRBJ1-1, with D possibly being TRBD1 (5 bases). Germline loops: CDR1 GTSNPN, CDR2 SVGIG (reference sequence). CDR3 length equals 14 residues. The ends were cut back, 3 bases at V and 0 bases at J, with 11 bases in the middle. Here the CDR3 DNA reads TGTGCCTGGAGGGGGCGGCTTCTGAACACTGAAGCTTTCTTT. Translated: CAWRGRLLNTEAFF.

V gene TRBV18 combines with J gene TRBJ1-5; possible D gene TRBD1, 6 bases. There are 16 residues in the CDR3. Deletions cut 3 bases from V and 0 bases from J, with 12 bases between. Germline V gene data show CDR1 as KGHSH and CDR2 as LQKENI. CDR3 in amino acids: CASSPSPGDSNQPQHF. The CDR3 nucleotides are TGTGCCAGCTCACCTTCCCCAGGGGATAGCAATCAGCCCCAGCATTTT.

The J gene is TRBJ1-5, the V gene TRBV15, with D perhaps matching TRBD1 (6 bases). Germline CDR1 and CDR2: LNHNV and YYDKDF (reference sequence). The CDR3 runs 16 residues. Trimming pared 1 base from V and 0 bases from J, leaving 10 bases between. CDR3 amino acids: CATSRGRGASNQPQHF. CDR3 coding DNA: TGTGCCACCAGCAGAGGTCGGGGGGCTAGCAATCAGCCCCAGCATTTT.

V gene TRBV28 combines with J gene TRBJ2-2, with TRBD1 identical over 10 bases. Germline V lookup: CDR1 MDHEN, CDR2 SYDVKM. The CDR3 is 15 residues long. Trimming at V came to 5 bases and at J to 7 bases, leaving 7 bases not matched to a gene. The CDR3 loop reads CASSPGTGVIGELFF. CDR3 DNA: TGTGCCAGCAGTCCCGGGACAGGGGTTATCGGGGAGCTGTTTTTT.

The chain is built from TRBV7-2 and TRBJ1-1; 9 nucleotides match TRBD1. V was clipped by 4 bases and J by 1 base; unmatched bases: 7. CDR3 length: 16 residues. Germline V gene sequence: CDR1 SGHTA, CDR2 FQGNSA. The DNA of the CDR3 is TGTGCCAGCAGCTCTCACCCGGACAGGGGGAACACTGAAGCTTTCTTT. Translating it yields CASSSHPDRGNTEAFF.

This chain links TRBV6-5 with TRBJ2-3; 8 bases agree with TRBD2. CDR1 and CDR2 from the germline V gene are MNHEY and SVGAGI. The CDR3 is made up of 14 amino acids. V trimming: 10 bases; J trimming: 0 bases; junction bases outside the gene matches: 6. The DNA for the CDR3 is TGTGCCATCCGGACTAGCTCTAGCACAGATACGCAGTATTTT. Encoded protein: CAIRTSSSTDTQYF.

The chain joins TRBV25-1 to TRBJ2-7, with TRBD1 matching 8 bases. CDR1 and CDR2 (germline): MGHDK, SYGVNS. The CDR3 runs 14 residues. V trimming: 6 bases; J trimming: 1 base; junction bases outside the gene matches: 5. The CDR3: CASRKGTGSYEQYF. The DNA of the CDR3 is TGTGCCAGCAGAAAAGGGACAGGATCCTACGAGCAGTACTTC.

The count of this clone is one. This chain connects TRBV6-5 to TRBJ2-1; 7 bases line up with TRBD2. There are 16 residues in the CDR3. Germline loops: CDR1 MNHEY, CDR2 SVGAGI. Germline trimming cut 0 bases from V and 7 bases from J; bases unmatched to any gene: 9. CDR3 residues: CASSYSNRLAGNEQFF. DNA for the CDR3: TGTGCCAGCAGTTACTCAAATAGACTAGCTGGGAATGAGCAGTTCTTC.

This clone was observed a single time. This chain joins TRBV5-1 and TRBJ1-4, with D maybe TRBD1 (5 bases). V was clipped by 5 bases and J by 4 bases, with 15 bases between them. CDR1 is SGHRS, CDR2 YFSETQ, per germline. The CDR3 has 15 amino acids. The CDR3 DNA reads as TGCGCCAGCAGTCCGAACGGGGGTTATAATGAAAAACTGTTTTTT. It translates to CASSPNGGYNEKLFF.

The genes are TRBV5-1 and TRBJ1-1, with 8 bases aligning to TRBD1. There are 14 residues in the CDR3. The J segment lost 3 bases and the V segment lost 2 bases, leaving 3 bases of the junction unmatched. Germline assignment: CDR1 SGHRS and CDR2 YFSETQ. CDR3 sequence (DNA): TGCGCCAGCAGCTTCTTGGACAGGGACACTGAAGCTTTCTTT. It specifies CASSFLDRDTEAFF.

This chain connects TRBV11-2 to TRBJ2-7; 7 positions agree with TRBD1. The V segment lost 0 bases and the J segment 2 bases; nucleotides outside the gene matches: 4. Germline V gene lookup returns CDR1 SGHAT and CDR2 FQNNGV. The CDR3 consists of 15 residues. CDR3: CASSLERGGAYEQYF. DNA for the CDR3: TGTGCCAGCAGCTTAGAGCGAGGGGGCGCCTACGAGCAGTACTTC.

This chain joins TRBV25-1 and TRBJ1-4; no clear D. V gave up 3 bases and J gave up 10 bases, with 9 bases separating them. There are 12 residues in the CDR3. Germline V lookup: CDR1 MGHDK, CDR2 SYGVNS. CDR3 region: CASSDKSGKLFF. In DNA form, the CDR3 reads TGTGCCAGCAGTGATAAGAGCGGAAAACTGTTTTTT.

This chain joins TRBV2 and TRBJ1-5; unclear D gene. V lost 4 bases to trimming and J lost 0 bases, with 16 bases between them. This CDR3 has 17 residues. Germline V gives CDR1 SNHLY, CDR2 FYNNEI. The CDR3 DNA reads as TGTGCCAGCAGTGGATGGTACAGCATTTATAGCAATCAGCCCCAGCATTTT. Protein: CASSGWYSIYSNQPQHF.

The genes are TRBV5-6 and TRBJ2-2, with 7 bases fitting TRBD2. The V gene end was trimmed by 2 bases and the J gene end by 3 bases; junction bases not matched to a gene: 4. The V gene's germline CDR1 is SGHDT and CDR2 YYEEEE. This CDR3 comprises 15 residues. The CDR3 sequence: CASSLVGGDTGELFF. The CDR3 bases are TGTGCCAGCAGCTTAGTGGGGGGGGACACCGGGGAGCTGTTTTTT.

As concerns this clone: The junction departs from germline at one end; a sequencing error may be responsible. The V call is TRBV6-6, the J call TRBJ1-5, with 8 bases matching TRBD1. This CDR3 has 15 residues. In germline, CDR1 is MNHNY, CDR2 SVGAGI (reference sequence). The CDR3 bases are TGTGCCAGCCAAACGACACAGGGGGTCAATCAGCCCCGGCATTTT. The encoded protein is CASQTTQGVNQPRHF.

The chain uses TRBV2 and TRBJ2-7; the D gene is possibly TRBD2 (5 bases). Trimming removed 2 bases from V and 0 bases from J, with 8 bases in between. CDR3 length equals 14 residues. CDR1 and CDR2 from the germline V gene are SNHLY and FYNNEI. CDR3 amino acids: CASSEQGSSYEQYF. The CDR3 DNA follows: TGTGCCAGCAGTGAACAAGGGAGCTCCTACGAGCAGTACTTC.

This chain connects TRBV19 to TRBJ2-1; 11 nucleotides align to TRBD2. Germline lookup yields CDR1 LNHDA and CDR2 SQIVND (reference sequence). Trimming at V came to 3 bases and at J to 5 bases, leaving 9 bases not matched to a gene. The CDR3 has 17 amino acids. The CDR3 DNA sequence: TGTGCCAGTAGTATCCGTACCAGACTAGCGGGGAACAATGAGCAGTTCTTC. Amino acids: CASSIRTRLAGNNEQFF.